This T cell receptor beta chain is from a study of blood T cell repertoires in COVID-19. Clones were read by immunoSEQ multiplex PCR, and TCRdb kept only the in-frame ones, dropping some. This sample has 440,000 or so clones; 89% occur once, and the top ten carry approximately 1.5%. Germline assignment: CDR1 PRHDT and CDR2 FYEKMQ (reference sequence). The CDR3 length is 17 residues. Trimming took 6 bases from V and 3 from J, leaving 23 bases between them. V gene TRBV13 combines with J gene TRBJ1-1, with D tentatively TRBD1 (6 bases). The material sequenced was peripheral blood. This TCR was recovered from a woman between 40 and 55 years old with COVID-19, enrolled during active disease. Written as DNA, the CDR3 is TGTGCCAGCAGGCCCCGGGGGGGCTTGCTTCCTGACACTGAAGCTTTCTTT. This encodes CASRPRGGLLPDTEAFF.